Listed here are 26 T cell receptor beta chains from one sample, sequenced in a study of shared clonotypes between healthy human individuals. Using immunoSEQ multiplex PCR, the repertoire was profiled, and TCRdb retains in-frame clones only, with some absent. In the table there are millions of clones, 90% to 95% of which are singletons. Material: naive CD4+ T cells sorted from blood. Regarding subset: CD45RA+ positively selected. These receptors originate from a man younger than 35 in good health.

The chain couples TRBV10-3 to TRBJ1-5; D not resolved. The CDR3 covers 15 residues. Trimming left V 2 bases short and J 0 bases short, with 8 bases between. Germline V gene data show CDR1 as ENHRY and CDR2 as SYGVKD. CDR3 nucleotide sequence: TGTGCCATCAGTGAGGGTACAGCTAGCAATCAGCCCCAGCATTTT. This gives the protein CAISEGTASNQPQHF.

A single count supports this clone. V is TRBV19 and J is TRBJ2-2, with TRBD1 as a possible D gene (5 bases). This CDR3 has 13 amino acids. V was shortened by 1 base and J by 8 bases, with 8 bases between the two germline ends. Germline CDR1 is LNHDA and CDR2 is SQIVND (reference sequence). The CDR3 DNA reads TGTGCCAGTAGTATAGTGTACAGGGGGGAGCTGTTTTTT. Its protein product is CASSIVYRGELFF. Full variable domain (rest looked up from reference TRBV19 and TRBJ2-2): DGGITQSPKYLFRKEGQNVTLSCEQNLNHDAMYWYRQDPGQGLRLIYYSQIVNDFQKGDIAEGYSVSREKKESFPLTVTSAQKNPTAFYLCASSIVYRGELFFGEGSRLTVL.

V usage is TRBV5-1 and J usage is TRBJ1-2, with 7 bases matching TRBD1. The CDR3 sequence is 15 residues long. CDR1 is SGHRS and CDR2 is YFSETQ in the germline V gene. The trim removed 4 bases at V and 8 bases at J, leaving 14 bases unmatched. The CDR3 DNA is TGCGCCAGCAGCCCGGAGGGACAGAGCCTCGGCGGCTACACCTTC. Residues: CASSPEGQSLGGYTF.

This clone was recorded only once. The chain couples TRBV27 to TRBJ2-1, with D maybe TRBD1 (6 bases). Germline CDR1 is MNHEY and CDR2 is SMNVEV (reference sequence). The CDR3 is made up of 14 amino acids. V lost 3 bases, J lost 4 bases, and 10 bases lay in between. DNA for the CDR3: TGTGCCAGCAGTTTTGCGACAGGATACAATGAGCAGTTCTTC. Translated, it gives CASSFATGYNEQFF.

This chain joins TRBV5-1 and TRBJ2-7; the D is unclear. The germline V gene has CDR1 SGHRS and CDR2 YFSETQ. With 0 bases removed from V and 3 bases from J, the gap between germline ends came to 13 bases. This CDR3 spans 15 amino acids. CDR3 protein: CASSLGPSLLYEQYF. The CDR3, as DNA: TGCGCCAGCAGCTTGGGGCCCAGCCTCCTCTACGAGCAGTACTTC.

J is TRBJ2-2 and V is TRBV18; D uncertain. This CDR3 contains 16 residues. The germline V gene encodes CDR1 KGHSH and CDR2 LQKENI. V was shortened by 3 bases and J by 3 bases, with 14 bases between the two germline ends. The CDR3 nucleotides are TGTGCCAGCTCACCGGCCTCGAACCAACACACCGGGGAGCTGTTTTTT. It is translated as CASSPASNQHTGELFF.

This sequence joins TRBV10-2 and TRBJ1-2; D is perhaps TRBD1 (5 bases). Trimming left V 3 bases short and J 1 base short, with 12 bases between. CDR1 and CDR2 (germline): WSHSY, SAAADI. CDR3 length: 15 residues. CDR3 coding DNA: TGCGCCAGCAGTGATATGGGACGTGGTAACTATGGCTACACCTTC. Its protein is CASSDMGRGNYGYTF.

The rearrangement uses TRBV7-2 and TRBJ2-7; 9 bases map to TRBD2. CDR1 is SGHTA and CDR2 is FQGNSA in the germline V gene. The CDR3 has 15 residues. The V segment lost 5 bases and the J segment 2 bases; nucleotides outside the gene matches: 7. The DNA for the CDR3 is TGTGCCAGCAGCCGGGGACTAGCCTTCGCCTACGAGCAGTACTTC. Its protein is CASSRGLAFAYEQYF.

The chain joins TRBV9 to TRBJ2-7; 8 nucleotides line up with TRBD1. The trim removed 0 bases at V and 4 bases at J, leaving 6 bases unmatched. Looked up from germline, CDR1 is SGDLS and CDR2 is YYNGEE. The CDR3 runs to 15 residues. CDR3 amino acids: CASSVAGQGWYEQYF. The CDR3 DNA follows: TGTGCCAGCAGCGTAGCAGGACAGGGATGGTACGAGCAGTACTTC.

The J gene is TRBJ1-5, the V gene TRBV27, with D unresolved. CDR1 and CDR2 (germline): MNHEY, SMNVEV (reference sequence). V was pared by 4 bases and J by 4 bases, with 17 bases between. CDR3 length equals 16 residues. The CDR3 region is CASSYRDPLSNQPQHF. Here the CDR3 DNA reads TGTGCCAGCAGTTATCGGGATCCCCTATCTAATCAGCCCCAGCATTTT.

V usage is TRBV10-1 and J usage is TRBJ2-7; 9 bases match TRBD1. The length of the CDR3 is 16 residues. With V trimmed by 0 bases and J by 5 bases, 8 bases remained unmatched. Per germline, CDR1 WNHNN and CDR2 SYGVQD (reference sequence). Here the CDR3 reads CASSESFGTGLHEQYF. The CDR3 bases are TGCGCCAGCAGTGAGTCGTTCGGGACAGGGCTCCACGAGCAGTACTTC.

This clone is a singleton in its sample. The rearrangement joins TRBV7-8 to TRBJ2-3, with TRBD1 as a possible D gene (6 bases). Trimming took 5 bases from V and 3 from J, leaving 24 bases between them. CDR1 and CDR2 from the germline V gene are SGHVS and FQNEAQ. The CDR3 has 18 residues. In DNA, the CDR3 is TGTGCCAGCAGCCCACGCGGCAGGGGATTTACGAGAACAGATACGCAGTATTTT. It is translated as CASSPRGRGFTRTDTQYF.

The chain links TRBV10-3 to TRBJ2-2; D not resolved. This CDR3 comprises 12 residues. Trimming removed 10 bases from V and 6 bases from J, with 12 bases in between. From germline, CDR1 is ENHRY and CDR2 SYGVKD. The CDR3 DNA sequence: TGTGCCACCCGTAGTGGCGCCGGGGAGCTGTTTTTT. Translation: CATRSGAGELFF.

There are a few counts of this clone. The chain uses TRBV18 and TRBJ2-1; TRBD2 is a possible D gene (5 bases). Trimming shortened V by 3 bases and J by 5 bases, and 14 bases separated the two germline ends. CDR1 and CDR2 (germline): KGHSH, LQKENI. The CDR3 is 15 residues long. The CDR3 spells CASSPRSGIHNEQFF. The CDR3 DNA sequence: TGTGCCAGCTCACCTCGTTCCGGGATCCACAATGAGCAGTTCTTC.

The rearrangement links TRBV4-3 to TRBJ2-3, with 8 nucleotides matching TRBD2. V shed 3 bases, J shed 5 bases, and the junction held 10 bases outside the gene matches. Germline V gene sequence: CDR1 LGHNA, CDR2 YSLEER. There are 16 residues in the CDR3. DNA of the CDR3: TGCGCCAGCAGCCAGCTTACGACTAGCGCCAGAGATACGCAGTATTTT. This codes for CASSQLTTSARDTQYF.

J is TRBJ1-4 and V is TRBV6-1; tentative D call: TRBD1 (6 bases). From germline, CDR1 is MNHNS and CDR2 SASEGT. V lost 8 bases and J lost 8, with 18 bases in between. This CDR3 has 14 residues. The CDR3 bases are TGTGCCAGCGGGGAGACAGGCCGTTGGGAAAAACTGTTTTTT. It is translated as CASGETGRWEKLFF.

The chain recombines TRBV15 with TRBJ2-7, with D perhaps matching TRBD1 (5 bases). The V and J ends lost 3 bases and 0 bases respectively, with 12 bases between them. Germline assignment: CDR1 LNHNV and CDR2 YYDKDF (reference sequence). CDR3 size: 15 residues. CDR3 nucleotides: TGTGCCACCAGCAGGCCTGACAGAAGCTCCTACGAGCAGTACTTC. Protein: CATSRPDRSSYEQYF. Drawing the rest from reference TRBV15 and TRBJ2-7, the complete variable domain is DAMVIQNPRYQVTQFGKPVTLSCSQTLNHNVMYWYQQKSSQAPKLLFHYYDKDFNNEADTPDNFQSRRPNTSFCFLDIRSPGLGDTAMYLCATSRPDRSSYEQYFGPGTRLTVT.

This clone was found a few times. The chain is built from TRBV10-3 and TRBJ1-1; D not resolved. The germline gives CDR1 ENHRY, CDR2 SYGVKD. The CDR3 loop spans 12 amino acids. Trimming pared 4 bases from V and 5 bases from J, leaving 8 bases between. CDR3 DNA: TGTGCCATCAGTGCGATGGAGACTGAAGCTTTCTTT. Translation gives CAISAMETEAFF.

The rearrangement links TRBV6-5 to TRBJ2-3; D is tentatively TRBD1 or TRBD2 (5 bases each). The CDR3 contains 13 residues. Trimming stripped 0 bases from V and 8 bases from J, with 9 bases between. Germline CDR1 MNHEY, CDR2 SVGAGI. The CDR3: CASSYSGATTQYF. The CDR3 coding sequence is TGTGCCAGCAGTTACTCCGGGGCGACTACGCAGTATTTT.

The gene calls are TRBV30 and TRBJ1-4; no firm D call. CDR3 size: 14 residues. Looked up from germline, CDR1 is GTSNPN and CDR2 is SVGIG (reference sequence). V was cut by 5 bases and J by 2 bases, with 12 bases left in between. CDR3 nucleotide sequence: TGTGCCTGGGCCAGGAGAAGCACTAATGAAAAACTGTTTTTT. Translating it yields CAWARRSTNEKLFF. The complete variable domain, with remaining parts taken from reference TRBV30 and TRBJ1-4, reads SQTIHQWPATLVQPVGSPLSLECTVEGTSNPNLYWYRQAAGRGLQLLFYSVGIGQISSEVPQNLSASRPQDRQFILSSKKLLLSDSGFYLCAWARRSTNEKLFFGSGTQLSVL.

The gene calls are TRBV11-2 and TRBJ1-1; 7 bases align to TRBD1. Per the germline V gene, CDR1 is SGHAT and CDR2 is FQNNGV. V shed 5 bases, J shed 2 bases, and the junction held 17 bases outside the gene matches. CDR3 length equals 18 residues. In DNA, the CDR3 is TGTGCCAGCAGCCTTTACCGGACAGGTAACACGAGAAACACTGAAGCTTTCTTT. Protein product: CASSLYRTGNTRNTEAFF.

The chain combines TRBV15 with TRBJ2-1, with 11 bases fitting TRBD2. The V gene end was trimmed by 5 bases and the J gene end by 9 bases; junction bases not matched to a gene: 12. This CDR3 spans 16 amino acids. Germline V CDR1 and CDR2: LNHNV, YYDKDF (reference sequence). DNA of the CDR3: TGTGCCACCAGCCCTCCCGGGACTAGCGGAGCAGCTGAGCAGTTCTTC. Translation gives CATSPPGTSGAAEQFF. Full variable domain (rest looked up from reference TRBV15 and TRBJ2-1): DAMVIQNPRYQVTQFGKPVTLSCSQTLNHNVMYWYQQKSSQAPKLLFHYYDKDFNNEADTPDNFQSRRPNTSFCFLDIRSPGLGDTAMYLCATSPPGTSGAAEQFFGPGTRLTVL.

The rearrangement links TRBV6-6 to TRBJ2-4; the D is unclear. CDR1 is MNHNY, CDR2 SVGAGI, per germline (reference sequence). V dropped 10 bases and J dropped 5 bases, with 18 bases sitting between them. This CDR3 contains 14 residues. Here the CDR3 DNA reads TGTGCCATTCAAAGGGCCGGATTGGAAAACATTCAGTACTTC. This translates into CAIQRAGLENIQYF.

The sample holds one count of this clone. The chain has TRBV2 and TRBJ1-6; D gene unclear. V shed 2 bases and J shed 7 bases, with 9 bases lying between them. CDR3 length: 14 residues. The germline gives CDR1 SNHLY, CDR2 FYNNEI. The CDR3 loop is CASSESVRNSPLHF. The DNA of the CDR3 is TGTGCCAGCAGTGAATCTGTCAGGAATTCACCCCTCCACTTT.

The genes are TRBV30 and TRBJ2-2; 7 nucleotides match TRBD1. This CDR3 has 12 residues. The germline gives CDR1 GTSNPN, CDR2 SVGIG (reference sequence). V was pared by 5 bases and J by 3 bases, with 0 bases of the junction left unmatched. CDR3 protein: CAWGTDTGELFF. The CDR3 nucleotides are TGTGCCTGGGGGACAGACACCGGGGAGCTGTTTTTT. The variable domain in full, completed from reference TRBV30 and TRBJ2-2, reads SQTIHQWPATLVQPVGSPLSLECTVEGTSNPNLYWYRQAAGRGLQLLFYSVGIGQISSEVPQNLSASRPQDRQFILSSKKLLLSDSGFYLCAWGTDTGELFFGEGSRLTVL.

CDR3 coding DNA: TGTGCCAGCAGTTACTCGAGGACAGGGGGCGCGTATACGCAGTATTTT. This gives the protein CASSYSRTGGAYTQYF. The rearrangement links TRBV6-5 to TRBJ2-3, with 11 bases matching TRBD1. The V gene's germline CDR1 is MNHEY and CDR2 SVGAGI. Unmatched junction bases numbered 6, after V lost 0 bases and J lost 7 bases. This CDR3 has 16 amino acids.